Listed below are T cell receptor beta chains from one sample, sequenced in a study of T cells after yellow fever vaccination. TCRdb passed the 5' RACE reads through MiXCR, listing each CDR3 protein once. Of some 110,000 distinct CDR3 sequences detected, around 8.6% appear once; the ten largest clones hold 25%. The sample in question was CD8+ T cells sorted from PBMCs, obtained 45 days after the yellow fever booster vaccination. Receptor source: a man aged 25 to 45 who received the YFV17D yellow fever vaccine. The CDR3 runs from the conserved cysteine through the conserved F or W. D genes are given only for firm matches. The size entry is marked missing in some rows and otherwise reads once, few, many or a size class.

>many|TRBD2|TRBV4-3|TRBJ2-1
CASSQETSGSVYNEQFF
TGCGCCAGCAGCCAAGAAACTAGCGGGAGTGTTTACAATGAGCAGTTCTTC
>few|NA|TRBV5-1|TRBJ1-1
CASSLYRAGTEAFF
TGCGCCAGCAGCTTGTACAGAGCGGGCACTGAAGCTTTCTTT
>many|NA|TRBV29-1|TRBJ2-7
CSVEGETYEQYF
TGCAGCGTTGAAGGAGAGACCTACGAGCAGTACTTC
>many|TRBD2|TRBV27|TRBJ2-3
CASSFLAGGDTDTQYF
TGTGCCAGCAGTTTTCTAGCGGGAGGGGACACAGATACGCAGTATTTT
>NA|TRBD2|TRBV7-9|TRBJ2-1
CASSLTSGFYNEQFF
TGTGCCAGCAGCTTAACTAGCGGGTTTTACAATGAGCAGTTCTTC
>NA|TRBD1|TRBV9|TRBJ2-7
CASNPQGANEQYF
TGTGCCAGCAACCCCCAGGGGGCGAATGAGCAGTACTTC
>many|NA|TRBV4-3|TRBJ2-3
CASSQGAFPTDTQYF
TGCGCCAGCAGCCAAGGGGCCTTCCCCACAGATACGCAGTATTTT
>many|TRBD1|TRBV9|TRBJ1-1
CASSTGAGNTEAFF
TGTGCCAGCAGTACAGGGGCTGGGAACACTGAAGCTTTCTTT
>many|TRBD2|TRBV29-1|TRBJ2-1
CSVDREGRYNEQFF
TGCAGCGTTGATCGGGAGGGCCGGTACAATGAGCAGTTCTTC
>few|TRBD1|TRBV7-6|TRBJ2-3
CASSLRRDRDSDTQYF
TGTGCCAGCAGCTTGCGCCGGGACAGAGATTCAGATACGCAGTATTTT
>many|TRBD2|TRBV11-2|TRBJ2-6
CATSRDYPPGANVLTF
TGTGCCACCTCCCGGGACTACCCCCCTGGGGCCAACGTCCTGACTTTC
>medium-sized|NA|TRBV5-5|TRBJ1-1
CASSLPGEAFF
TGTGCCAGCAGCTTGCCGGGTGAAGCTTTCTTT
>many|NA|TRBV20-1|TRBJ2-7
CSASTNPMGSSYEQYF
TGCAGTGCTTCCACGAACCCAATGGGGTCCTCCTACGAGCAGTACTTC
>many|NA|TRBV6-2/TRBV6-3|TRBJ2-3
CASSPSADTQYF
TGTGCCAGCAGTCCGAGTGCAGATACGCAGTATTTT
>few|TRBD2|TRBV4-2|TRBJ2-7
CASSLVPGLAGGPDEQYF
TGTGCCAGCAGCCTCGTCCCGGGACTAGCGGGAGGGCCTGATGAGCAGTACTTC
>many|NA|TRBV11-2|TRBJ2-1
CASSSPSEGYNEQFF
TGTGCCAGCAGCTCCCCCTCGGAGGGGTACAATGAGCAGTTCTTC
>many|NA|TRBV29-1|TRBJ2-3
CSVPTGLTQYF
TGCAGCGTTCCGACGGGTCTTACGCAGTATTTT
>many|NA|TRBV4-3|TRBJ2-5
CASSQGGVGAMDF
TGCGCCAGCAGCCAAGGGGGCGTCGGGGCAATGGACTTC
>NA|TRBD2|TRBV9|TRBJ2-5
CASSSGTSGFQETQYF
TGTGCCAGCAGCTCCGGGACTAGCGGGTTCCAAGAGACCCAGTACTTC
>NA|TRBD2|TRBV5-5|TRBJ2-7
CASSLLGLAGESYEQYF
TGTGCCAGCAGCTTGTTAGGACTAGCGGGAGAGTCCTACGAGCAGTACTTC
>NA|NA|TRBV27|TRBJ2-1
CASSRGVYNEQFF
TGTGCCAGCAGTAGAGGAGTTTACAATGAGCAGTTCTTC
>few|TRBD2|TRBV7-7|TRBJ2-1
CASTRLAGGREQFF
TGTGCTAGCACCCGATTAGCGGGAGGGCGGGAGCAGTTCTTC
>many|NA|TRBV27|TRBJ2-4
CASSLGPAGNIQYF
TGTGCCAGCAGTTTAGGACCGGCTGGAAACATTCAGTACTTC
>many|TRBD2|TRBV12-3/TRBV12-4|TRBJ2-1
CASSTLAGESSYNEQFF
TGTGCCAGCAGCACCCTAGCGGGGGAGAGCTCCTACAATGAGCAGTTCTTC
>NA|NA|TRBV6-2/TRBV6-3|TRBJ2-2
CASGARGPNTGELFF
TGTGCCAGCGGCGCCCGGGGTCCGAACACCGGGGAGCTGTTTTTT